These T cell receptor beta chains were read from a single sample in a study of monozygotic twins with inflammatory bowel disease. With the 5' RACE reads reprocessed, TCRdb shows one record per CDR3 protein and no DNA. The table counts fewer than 450,000 distinct CDR3 sequences; just over 2.5% lies in the top ten. The sequenced sample was blood. Every receptor here comes from a human donor with ulcerative colitis or Crohn's disease, or a healthy co-twin of an affected twin (not recorded which). The CDR3 runs from the conserved cysteine through the conserved F or W.

length,J,V,CDR3
13,TRBJ1-5,TRBV7-2,CASSPSRDQPQHF
15,TRBJ2-7,TRBV7-3,CASSLTSQGAYEQYF
17,TRBJ2-5,TRBV3-1,CASSLNSGPPNQETQYF
13,TRBJ2-3,TRBV5-1,CASSLSGTDTQYF
15,TRBJ2-3,TRBV12-3/TRBV12-4,CASKDSGGPTDTQYF
14,TRBJ2-5,TRBV27,CASSLWGTEETQYF
14,TRBJ2-7,TRBV7-2,CASSFDRGTYEQYF
17,TRBJ2-4,TRBV20-1,CSARERRVSTTKNIQYF
15,TRBJ2-1,TRBV4-2,CASSHGTGDYNEQFF
14,TRBJ2-7,TRBV5-6,CASSVGQGADEQYF
19,TRBJ1-6,TRBV20-1,CSALSPTGFSSSYNSPLHF
17,TRBJ2-1,TRBV4-2,CASSRDGIAGGINEQFF
14,TRBJ2-2,TRBV20-1,CSAFGRDPTGELFF
16,TRBJ2-1,TRBV18,CASSPDTTGGIDEQFF
13,TRBJ2-7,TRBV27,CASSLSFGDRQYF
14,TRBJ2-7,TRBV6-2/TRBV6-3,CASTSPGQSYEQYF
13,TRBJ2-1,TRBV4-3,CASSQELNYEQFF
15,TRBJ1-5,TRBV19,CASRYGTAPGQPQHF
15,TRBJ2-1,TRBV3-1,CASSLFSGGNNEQFF
16,TRBJ2-5,TRBV6-5,CASSYSTPSQQETQYF
13,TRBJ1-1,TRBV7-2,CASSLKGDTEAFF
16,TRBJ2-3,TRBV4-2,CASSQDYGAATDTQYF
17,TRBJ2-5,TRBV5-1,CASSLGIGSGGEETQYF
16,TRBJ2-3,TRBV5-1,CASSLDGRAITDTQYF
17,TRBJ2-6,TRBV27,CASSPWDARSGANVLTF
15,TRBJ2-7,TRBV5-1,CASRSGTPISYEQYF